The text below deals with one T cell receptor beta chain. Looked up from germline, CDR1 is LNHDA and CDR2 is SQIVND (reference sequence). This CDR3 spans 18 amino acids. V lost 3 bases to trimming and J lost 3 bases; unmatched junction nucleotides: 11. The data are from a study of blood T cell repertoires in COVID-19. The overall study: COVID-19 samples, acute and convalescent, were from the United States, Italy and Spain. PBMCs, B-cell-depleted T cells, or T cells provided the cDNA or gDNA that made up the material.

Study processing details: Amplification with reference gene primers provided the estimates of nucleated cell counts. Only in-frame clones appear in the TCRdb table, and some are missing; sequencing was by immunoSEQ multiplex PCR. D and trimming come from the DNA, and the V and J calls and clone size come from that table. The table has around 270,000 clones, approximately 90% seen once. The TCR sequence derives from a man aged 60 to 75 who had recovered from COVID-19. Sample: peripheral blood. The chain employs TRBV19 and TRBJ1-6; 7 positions agree with TRBD1. Written as DNA, the CDR3 is TGTGCCAGTAGTATGGGACCCTGGGACAGCTACTATAATTCACCCCTCCACTTT. As protein: CASSMGPWDSYYNSPLHF.